These T cell receptor beta chains were read from a single sample in a study of blood T cells in healthy people across ages. Via MiXCR, TCRdb re-called the 5' RACE reads, giving one row per CDR3 protein. In the table there are over 1,300,000 distinct CDR3 sequences, 55% to 75% of which are singletons. The specimen was blood. These receptors were collected from a man aged 18 to 30 in good health. CDR3s leave out the opening cysteine and the closing phenylalanine or tryptophan.

cdr3_length v_call cdr3_aa
13 TRBV12-5 ASGRGTSGYNEQF
14 TRBV28 ASSLFGRGTEVPQY
11 TRBV2 ASSEANGGELF
12 TRBV20-1 SASRTSGSETQY
10 TRBV5-6 AGSLVADGYT
11 TRBV29-1 SASGRIYNEQF
12 TRBV4-1 ASSQISRVDTQY
14 TRBV20-1 SARDFRQDSTDTQY
12 TRBV12-3/TRBV12-4 ASSTSGTARGYT
14 TRBV7-2 ASCDPWRNLTDTQY
13 TRBV29-1 SVGLRDRRVDTQY
9 TRBV29-1 SGNRDYEQF
12 TRBV7-9 ASSLEGQGTEAF
12 TRBV3-1 ASSQRGQPDTQY
18 TRBV29-1 SVENEVGSGGGLPTDTQY
12 TRBV27 ASSLDGWGTEAF
13 TRBV5-1 ASSLRGRRDEKLF
11 TRBV4-3 ASSQDSLHTQY
13 TRBV30 AWSVPEGWGSPLH
15 TRBV5-1 ASSWAVLRGLYNEQF
12 TRBV10-3 AISPGTATYEQY
15 TRBV20-1 SARRLGLAGSHNEQF
11 TRBV15 ATSPMGLPEQY
12 TRBV29-1 SVVPGQGNQPQH
13 TRBV13 ASSLRGGVNTEAF